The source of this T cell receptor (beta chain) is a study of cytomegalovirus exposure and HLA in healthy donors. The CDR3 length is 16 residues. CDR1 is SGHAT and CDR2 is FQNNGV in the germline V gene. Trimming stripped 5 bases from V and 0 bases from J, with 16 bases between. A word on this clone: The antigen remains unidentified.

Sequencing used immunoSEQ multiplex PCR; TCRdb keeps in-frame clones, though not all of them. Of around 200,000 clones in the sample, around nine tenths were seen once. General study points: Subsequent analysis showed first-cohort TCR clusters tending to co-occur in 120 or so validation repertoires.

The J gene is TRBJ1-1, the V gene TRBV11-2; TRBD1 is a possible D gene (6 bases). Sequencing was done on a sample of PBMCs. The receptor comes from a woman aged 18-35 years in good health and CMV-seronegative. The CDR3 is CASSLQGGILNTEAFF. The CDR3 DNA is TGTGCCAGCAGCCTACAGGGTGGGATTTTGAACACTGAAGCTTTCTTT.